These 27 T cell receptor beta chains came from one sample sequenced in a study of cytomegalovirus exposure and HLA in healthy donors. PCR was performed using 60 Vbeta and 13 Jbeta primers. Here immunoSEQ multiplex PCR was the method, and the copy in TCRdb shows in-frame clones only, minus some. This sample contains 220,000 or so clones. The sequenced material came from PBMCs. The receptors were sampled from a girl aged 2-10 years in good health and CMV-seropositive.

The CDR3 is CASSVGQGAFYEQYF. In DNA, the CDR3 is TGTGCCAGTAGTGTGGGACAGGGGGCCTTTTACGAGCAGTACTTC. The chain combines TRBV19 with TRBJ2-7; TRBD1 matches 12 bases. The germline V gene encodes CDR1 LNHDA and CDR2 SQIVND (reference sequence). The ends lost 5 bases at V and 4 bases at J; junction bases unmatched: 6. The CDR3 extends over 15 amino acids.

The chain links TRBV27 to TRBJ2-3, with 7 bases identical to TRBD2. Per the germline V gene, CDR1 is MNHEY and CDR2 is SMNVEV (reference sequence). The ends lost 6 bases at V and 5 bases at J; junction bases unmatched: 5. The CDR3 has 13 residues. CDR3 sequence: CASRDGGGDTQYF. DNA of the CDR3: TGTGCCAGCAGAGATGGGGGGGGAGATACGCAGTATTTT.

The chain joins TRBV5-1 to TRBJ2-2, with 14 bases aligning to TRBD2. Trimming took 4 bases from V and 8 from J; bases not matched to a gene: 10. The CDR3 consists of 17 residues. Germline CDR1 is SGHRS and CDR2 is YFSETQ. CDR3 protein: CASSLGLAGVIGGELFF. The CDR3 coding sequence is TGCGCCAGCAGCCTGGGACTAGCGGGAGTTATTGGTGGGGAGCTGTTTTTT.

J is TRBJ2-7 and V is TRBV27, with 12 bases that match TRBD2. V was clipped by 4 bases and J by 2 bases; unmatched bases: 6. The CDR3 consists of 16 residues. The germline gives CDR1 MNHEY, CDR2 SMNVEV (reference sequence). The CDR3 coding sequence is TGTGCCAGCAGTTCGCCGCTAGCGGGAGGGACCTACGAGCAGTACTTC. It translates to CASSSPLAGGTYEQYF.

The chain employs TRBV28 and TRBJ1-2; TRBD1 matches 10 bases. J lost 5 bases, V lost 7 bases, and 22 bases had no gene match. The CDR3 runs to 19 residues. Germline CDR1 reads MDHEN; CDR2 reads SYDVKM. The CDR3 loop is CASNPRDRGRGRVRYGYTF. CDR3 sequence (DNA): TGTGCCAGCAACCCCCGGGACAGGGGACGCGGAAGGGTGCGGTATGGCTACACCTTC.

The chain couples TRBV7-3 to TRBJ2-3, with TRBD2 matching 10 bases. The CDR3 totals 13 residues. The germline V gene has CDR1 SGHTA and CDR2 FQGTGA. J lost 6 bases, V lost 8 bases, and 5 bases had no gene match. The CDR3 DNA sequence: TGTGCCAGCGCGTCTAGCGGGAGCGATACGCAGTATTTT. It specifies CASASSGSDTQYF.

The genes are TRBV7-2 and TRBJ2-7; D is possibly TRBD2 (6 bases). V shed 11 bases and J shed 1 base, with 9 bases lying between them. From germline, CDR1 is SGHTA and CDR2 FQGNSA. This CDR3 is built from 11 residues. CDR3 DNA sequence: TGTGCCGTCCGGGAGTCCTACGAGCAGTACTTC. As protein: CAVRESYEQYF.

This chain connects TRBV7-2 to TRBJ2-7; TRBD1 matches 8 bases. Germline-derived CDR1 and CDR2 are SGHTA and FQGNSA. The ends lost 4 bases at V and 0 bases at J; junction bases unmatched: 2. The length of the CDR3 is 14 residues. The CDR3 loop is CASSSTGASYEQYF. The DNA of the CDR3 is TGTGCCAGCAGCTCGACAGGGGCCTCCTACGAGCAGTACTTC.

This chain uses TRBV6-6 with TRBJ2-3, with 9 nucleotides matching TRBD2. Germline CDR1 is MNHNY and CDR2 is SVGAGI (reference sequence). There are 15 residues in the CDR3. After removal of 2 bases from V and 4 bases from J, the junction contained 4 bases not matched to a gene. For the CDR3, the DNA is TGTGCCAGCAGTTACGGGGGACTAGCCTCAGATACGCAGTATTTT. Its translation is CASSYGGLASDTQYF.

The chain uses TRBV27 and TRBJ2-7; 8 bases agree with TRBD2. CDR1 is MNHEY, CDR2 SMNVEV, per germline (reference sequence). This CDR3 spans 13 amino acids. V dropped 5 bases and J dropped 12; count of bases not matched to a gene: 12. The CDR3 loop is CASSPSGGSFGYF. In DNA, the CDR3 is TGTGCCAGCAGTCCATCGGGGGGGTCCTTTGGGTACTTC.

The chain carries TRBV27 and TRBJ2-3; D gene unclear. V was clipped by 6 bases and J by 4 bases, with 11 bases between them. Per germline, CDR1 MNHEY and CDR2 SMNVEV (reference sequence). The CDR3 covers 13 residues. This CDR3 is CASSQRVADTQYF. CDR3 in DNA: TGTGCCAGCAGCCAACGCGTCGCAGATACGCAGTATTTT.

V gene TRBV28 combines with J gene TRBJ1-3; D remains ambiguous. Germline CDR1 is MDHEN and CDR2 is SYDVKM. V was trimmed by 2 bases and J by 3 bases, leaving 14 bases between them. This CDR3 is 16 amino acids long. As DNA, the CDR3 is TGTGCCAGCAGTTTAGGCCCCGGAGGGAGTGGAAACACCATATATTTT. This sequence encodes CASSLGPGGSGNTIYF.

The CDR3 region has the DNA TGTGCCAGCAGCCGGCAAGAGACCCAGTACTTC. Amino acid sequence: CASSRQETQYF. V and J are TRBV7-6 and TRBJ2-5; no clear D gene. Trimming cost V 5 bases and J 2 bases, with 3 bases left between them. CDR1 SGHVS and CDR2 FNYEAQ come from the germline V gene. CDR3 length: 11 residues.

The J gene is TRBJ1-2, the V gene TRBV2, with 8 bases lining up with TRBD1. Germline V CDR1 and CDR2: SNHLY, FYNNEI. The CDR3 is 13 amino acids. The trim removed 6 bases at V and 7 bases at J, leaving 7 bases unmatched. The CDR3 nucleotides are TGTGCCAGCAGGGGCACAGGGGGTTTTGGCTACACCTTC. It is translated as CASRGTGGFGYTF.

J is TRBJ1-1 and V is TRBV9, with 7 bases lining up with TRBD1. The CDR3 length is 16 residues. Looked up from germline, CDR1 is SGDLS and CDR2 is YYNGEE. The V gene end was trimmed by 3 bases and the J gene end by 3 bases; junction bases not matched to a gene: 11. CDR3 protein: CASSATSRGPYTEAFF. In nucleotides, the CDR3 is TGTGCCAGCAGCGCCACCTCGAGGGGGCCATACACTGAAGCTTTCTTT.

The chain is built from TRBV5-4 and TRBJ2-5; 10 bases map to TRBD2. The CDR3 extends over 15 amino acids. Germline V gives CDR1 SGHNT, CDR2 YYREEE (reference sequence). The V and J ends lost 4 bases and 0 bases, in that order; junction bases with no gene match: 3. CDR3 bases: TGTGCCAGCAGCAGTCTAGCGGGAGACCAAGAGACCCAGTACTTC. Translation gives CASSSLAGDQETQYF.

This rearrangement joins TRBV18 to TRBJ1-1, with D tentatively TRBD1 (5 bases). The germline V gene has CDR1 KGHSH and CDR2 LQKENI. The ends were cut back, 7 bases at V and 1 base at J, with 10 bases in the middle. CDR3 length: 13 amino acids. CDR3: CASLQDPNTEAFF. The CDR3 nucleotides are TGTGCCAGCTTACAGGACCCGAACACTGAAGCTTTCTTT.

A word on this clone: The sample holds other DNA sequences that translate to the same CDR3. J is TRBJ1-5 and V is TRBV28; D possibly corresponds to TRBD1 (6 bases). Trimming cost V 6 bases and J 2 bases, with 14 bases left between them. This CDR3 spans 15 amino acids. Germline CDR1 MDHEN, CDR2 SYDVKM. CDR3 residues: CASSPGGRGNQPQHF. The CDR3 region has the DNA TGTGCCAGCAGCCCGGGGGGGCGCGGCAATCAGCCCCAGCATTTT.

The genes are TRBV6-5 and TRBJ2-7; possibly TRBD2 for D (6 bases). Trimming stripped 6 bases from V and 3 bases from J, with 18 bases between. This CDR3 is 15 amino acids long. Germline V lookup: CDR1 MNHEY, CDR2 SVGAGI. The CDR3 sequence: CASSDTGTGSYEQYF. The CDR3 DNA is TGTGCCAGCAGCGATACCGGGACTGGAAGCTACGAGCAGTACTTC.

The gene calls are TRBV28 and TRBJ2-1; D is unresolved. This CDR3 region has 13 residues. Trimming left V 2 bases short and J 6 bases short, with 8 bases between. Germline-derived CDR1 and CDR2 are MDHEN and SYDVKM. This chain's CDR3 is CASSLITSNEQFF. The DNA of the CDR3 is TGTGCCAGCAGTTTAATCACCAGCAATGAGCAGTTCTTC.

V is TRBV29-1 and J is TRBJ2-1, with TRBD2 matching 9 bases. Trimming removed 6 bases from V and 1 base from J; junction bases left unmatched: 7. Germline CDR1 SQVTM, CDR2 ANQGSEA. The CDR3 spans 15 residues. The CDR3 loop reads CSVGREGRSYNEQFF. The CDR3 nucleotides read TGCAGCGTGGGGCGGGAGGGCCGGTCCTACAATGAGCAGTTCTTC.

V and J are TRBV18 and TRBJ1-3, with 8 bases lining up with TRBD1. Germline trimming cut 4 bases from V and 0 bases from J; bases unmatched to any gene: 5. Germline assignment: CDR1 KGHSH and CDR2 LQKENI. The CDR3 runs 16 residues. In DNA, the CDR3 is TGTGCCAGCTCACTGGGACAGGCAACCTCTGGAAACACCATATATTTT. It translates to CASSLGQATSGNTIYF.

The chain employs TRBV7-2 and TRBJ1-1; 8 bases align to TRBD1. V dropped 2 bases and J dropped 1; count of bases not matched to a gene: 3. Per germline, CDR1 SGHTA and CDR2 FQGNSA. The CDR3 is made up of 15 amino acids. This chain's CDR3 is CASSLQGQANTEAFF. In DNA form, the CDR3 reads TGTGCCAGCAGCTTACAGGGACAGGCGAACACTGAAGCTTTCTTT. Supplemented by reference TRBV7-2 and TRBJ1-1, the full variable domain reads GAGVSQSPSNKVTEKGKDVELRCDPISGHTALYWYRQSLGQGLEFLIYFQGNSAPDKSGLPSDRFSAERTGGSVSTLTIQRTQQEDSAVYLCASSLQGQANTEAFFGQGTRLTVV.

In regard to this clone: Other DNA sequences in the sample encode the same CDR3. This rearrangement joins TRBV28 to TRBJ1-5; 7 nucleotides line up with TRBD1. Germline V gene lookup returns CDR1 MDHEN and CDR2 SYDVKM. The CDR3 runs 14 residues. V trimming: 5 bases; J trimming: 2 bases; junction bases outside the gene matches: 3. CDR3 sequence: CASSPTGRNQPQHF. The CDR3 nucleotides read TGTGCCAGCAGTCCGACAGGGCGCAATCAGCCCCAGCATTTT. The full variable domain, in which reference TRBV28 and TRBJ1-5 provide the parts outside the CDR3, is DVKVTQSSRYLVKRTGEKVFLECVQDMDHENMFWYRQDPGLGLRLIYFSYDVKMKEKGDIPEGYSVSREKKERFSLILESASTNQTSMYLCASSPTGRNQPQHFGDGTRLSIL.

The chain combines TRBV2 with TRBJ2-7; 7 bases are a match to TRBD1. Germline V gives CDR1 SNHLY, CDR2 FYNNEI. The V segment lost 7 bases and the J segment 4 bases; nucleotides outside the gene matches: 10. This CDR3 is built from 14 residues. CDR3 protein: CASKGIQGPYEQYF. DNA for the CDR3: TGTGCCAGCAAAGGTATACAGGGGCCTTACGAGCAGTACTTC.

This rearrangement joins TRBV19 to TRBJ2-1; 13 bases agree with TRBD2. The CDR3 loop spans 15 amino acids. Germline V gene sequence: CDR1 LNHDA, CDR2 SQIVND (reference sequence). V lost 6 bases and J lost 7; bases outside the gene matches: 6. CDR3 DNA: TGTGCCAGTAGCCTACTAGCGGGAGGGCGTAATGAGCAGTTCTTC. Translation: CASSLLAGGRNEQFF.

The chain recombines TRBV20-1 with TRBJ1-2; TRBD1 matches 10 bases. Germline values: CDR1 DFQATT, CDR2 SNEGSKA (reference sequence). J was trimmed by 14 bases and V by 3 bases; bases with no gene match: 6. The CDR3 consists of 11 residues. The CDR3 reads CSASARTGGTF. DNA of the CDR3: TGCAGTGCTAGTGCCCGGACAGGGGGGACCTTC.